There are many counts of the clone carrying this T cell receptor beta chain. The sample is drawn from a study of T cells in Graves' hyperthyroidism and ophthalmopathy. Amplification yielded TCR beta CDR3 regions, with RNA transcripts as the source. The HTBI primer set drove a first-round RT-PCR of the TCR CDR3. TCRdb recomputed calls from the multiplex PCR reads with MiXCR, one row per CDR3 protein. The sample yields 300,000 to 450,000 distinct CDR3 sequences, roughly 13% seen once. CDR3 length: 17 residues. Trimming took 2 bases from V and 0 from J; bases not matched to a gene: 7. Germline loops: CDR1 LNHDA, CDR2 SQIVND (reference sequence). A 10 ml volume of fresh peripheral blood provided the PBMCs.

The receptor's source is a woman younger than 35 with Graves' hyperthyroidism. Sequencing was done on a sample of blood. The chain joins TRBV19 to TRBJ2-5; TRBD1 matches at 9 bases. CDR3 loop: CASSIPLRDRDQETQYF. The CDR3 DNA sequence: TGTGCCAGTAGTATACCCCTCCGGGACAGGGACCAAGAGACCCAGTACTTC.